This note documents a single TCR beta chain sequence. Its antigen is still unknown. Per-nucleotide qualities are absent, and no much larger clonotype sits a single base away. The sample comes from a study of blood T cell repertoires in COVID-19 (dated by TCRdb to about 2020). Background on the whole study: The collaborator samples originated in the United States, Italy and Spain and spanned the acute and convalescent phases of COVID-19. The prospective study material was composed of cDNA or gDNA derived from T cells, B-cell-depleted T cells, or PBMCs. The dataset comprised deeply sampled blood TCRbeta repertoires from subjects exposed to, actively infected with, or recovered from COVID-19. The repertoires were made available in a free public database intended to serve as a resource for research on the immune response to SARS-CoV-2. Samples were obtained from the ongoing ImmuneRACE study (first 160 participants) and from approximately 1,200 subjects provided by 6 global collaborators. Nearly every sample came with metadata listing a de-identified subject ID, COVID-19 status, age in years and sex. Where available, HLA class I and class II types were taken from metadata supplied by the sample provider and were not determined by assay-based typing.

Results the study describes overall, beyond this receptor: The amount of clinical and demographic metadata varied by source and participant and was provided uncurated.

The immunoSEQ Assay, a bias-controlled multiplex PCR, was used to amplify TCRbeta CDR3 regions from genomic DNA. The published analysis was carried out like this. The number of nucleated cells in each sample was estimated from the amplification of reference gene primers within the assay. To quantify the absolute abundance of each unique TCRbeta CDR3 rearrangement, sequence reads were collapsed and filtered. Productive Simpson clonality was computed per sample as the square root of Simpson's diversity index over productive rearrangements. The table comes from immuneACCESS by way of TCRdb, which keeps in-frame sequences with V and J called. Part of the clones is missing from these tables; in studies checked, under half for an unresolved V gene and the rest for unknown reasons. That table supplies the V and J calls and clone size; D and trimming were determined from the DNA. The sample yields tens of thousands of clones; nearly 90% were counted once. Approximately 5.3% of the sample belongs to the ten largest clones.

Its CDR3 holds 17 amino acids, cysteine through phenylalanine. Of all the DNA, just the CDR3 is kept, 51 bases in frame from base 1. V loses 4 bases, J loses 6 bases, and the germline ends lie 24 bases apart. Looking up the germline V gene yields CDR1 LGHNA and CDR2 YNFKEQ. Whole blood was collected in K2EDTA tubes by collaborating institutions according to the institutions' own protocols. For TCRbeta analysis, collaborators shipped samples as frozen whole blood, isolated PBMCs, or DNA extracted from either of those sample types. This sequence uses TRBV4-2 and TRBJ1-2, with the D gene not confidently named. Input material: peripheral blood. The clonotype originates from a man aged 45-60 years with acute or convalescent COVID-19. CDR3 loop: CASSPGLAGGPIHGYTF. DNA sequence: TGTGCCAGCAGCCCCGGACTAGCGGGAGGGCCAATTCATGGCTACACCTTC.